This T cell receptor (beta chain) comes out of a study of blood T cell repertoires in COVID-19. Overall study context: In each case, the material was cDNA or gDNA derived from T cells, B-cell-depleted T cells, or PBMCs.

In the study's own analysis: Amplification with reference gene primers provided the estimates of nucleated cell counts. Generated by immunoSEQ multiplex PCR, the TCRdb table keeps only in-frame clones and is missing some. The DNA gave D and trimming, while V, J and clone size come from that table. The sample carries some 210,000 clones, around 90% recorded once. The V gene end was trimmed by 7 bases and the J gene end by 3 bases; junction bases not matched to a gene: 13. Germline CDR1 is MRHNA and CDR2 is SNTAGT. The CDR3 sequence is 16 residues long. The sequenced sample consisted of PBMCs or T cells enriched from blood (not recorded which). This chain connects TRBV6-4 to TRBJ2-3, with 7 bases identical to TRBD2. This clonotype was obtained from a man between 18 and 35 years old with acute COVID-19. The CDR3 sequence is CASNLEAGSGTDTQYF. The CDR3 bases are TGTGCCAGCAACCTCGAGGCAGGTAGCGGGACAGATACGCAGTATTTT.